The 21 T cell receptor beta chains listed next were all sequenced from one sample in a study of blood T cell repertoires in COVID-19 (dated by TCRdb to the early 2020s). The library was made by the immunoSEQ multiplex PCR assay. The table was pulled from immuneACCESS by TCRdb, which kept in-frame rearrangements only. Such tables lose some clones; where checked, under half of the loss comes from unresolved V genes, and the rest has no known cause. This sample gives some 120,000 clones in total; 88% of them show up just once. The leading ten clones occupy almost 0.9% of the sample. Source material: peripheral blood. The origin of the receptors is a woman between 45 and 60 years old with active or convalescent COVID-19.

The chain couples TRBV7-9 to TRBJ2-7; 9 nucleotides line up with TRBD2. After removal of 4 bases from V and 4 bases from J, the junction contained 14 bases not matched to a gene. The germline gives CDR1 SEHNR, CDR2 FQNEAQ (reference sequence). There are 17 residues in the CDR3. The CDR3 protein is CASSSPESGRNVYEQYF. The CDR3, as DNA: TGTGCCAGCAGCTCTCCGGAAAGCGGGAGGAATGTTTACGAGCAGTACTTC.

The V gene is TRBV19, the J gene TRBJ1-1; the D gene is possibly TRBD1 (6 bases). Germline-derived CDR1 and CDR2 are LNHDA and SQIVND (reference sequence). This CDR3 is 11 amino acids long. The V and J ends lost 10 bases and 8 bases respectively, with 14 bases between them. The CDR3 reads CAKLRQEEAFF. CDR3 DNA: TGTGCCAAACTGAGACAGGAAGAAGCTTTCTTT.

The chain combines TRBV10-3 with TRBJ1-1; D ambiguous. Germline V gives CDR1 ENHRY, CDR2 SYGVKD. This CDR3 has 13 amino acids. The V gene lost 10 bases and the J gene lost 0 bases, with 12 bases spanning the gap. CDR3 sequence reads: CATVRIMNTEAFF. CDR3 DNA sequence: TGTGCCACGGTTCGCATCATGAACACTGAAGCTTTCTTT.

This chain links TRBV28 with TRBJ1-3; D gene ambiguous. The CDR3 totals 15 residues. V was cut by 1 base and J by 2 bases, with 9 bases left in between. The V gene's germline CDR1 is MDHEN and CDR2 SYDVKM. The CDR3 sequence: CASSLYPGTGNTIYF. DNA of the CDR3: TGTGCCAGCAGTTTATATCCAGGAACTGGAAACACCATATATTTT.

The V and J genes are TRBV9 and TRBJ2-5, with TRBD2 matching 7 bases. CDR1 and CDR2 (germline): SGDLS, YYNGEE. The CDR3 covers 15 residues. V trimming: 3 bases; J trimming: 5 bases; junction bases outside the gene matches: 10. Written as DNA, the CDR3 is TGTGCCAGCAGCGGGAGTCCTAGCGGTGGGGAGACCCAGTACTTC. Translating gives CASSGSPSGGETQYF. Full variable domain (outside the CDR3, taken from reference TRBV9 and TRBJ2-5): DSGVTQTPKHLITATGQRVTLRCSPRSGDLSVYWYQQSLDQGLQFLIQYYNGEERAKGNILERFSAQQFPDLHSELNLSSLELGDSALYFCASSGSPSGGETQYFGPGTRLLVL.

V is TRBV19 and J is TRBJ1-6, with unresolved D. Trimming stripped 3 bases from V and 16 bases from J, with 10 bases between. Germline V gives CDR1 LNHDA, CDR2 SQIVND (reference sequence). The CDR3 contains 11 residues. The CDR3 spells CASSMGQVLHF. As DNA, the CDR3 is TGTGCCAGTAGTATGGGCCAGGTGCTCCACTTT.

The J gene is TRBJ1-1, the V gene TRBV20-1; D is undetermined. The CDR3 has 10 residues. From germline, CDR1 is DFQATT and CDR2 SNEGSKA (reference sequence). The V and J ends lost 3 bases and 8 bases respectively, with 7 bases between them. CDR3 region: CSARTREAFF. The CDR3 DNA reads TGCAGTGCTAGGACTCGGGAAGCTTTCTTT.

The gene calls are TRBV9 and TRBJ2-5; TRBD1 aligns across 9 bases. V lost 3 bases, J lost 5 bases, and 8 bases stayed unmatched. Germline CDR1 and CDR2: SGDLS and YYNGEE. This CDR3 is built from 15 residues. CDR3 sequence: CASSAGTGRGETQYF. CDR3 in DNA: TGTGCCAGCAGCGCCGGGACAGGGAGGGGGGAGACCCAGTACTTC. Full variable domain (outside the CDR3, taken from reference TRBV9 and TRBJ2-5): DSGVTQTPKHLITATGQRVTLRCSPRSGDLSVYWYQQSLDQGLQFLIQYYNGEERAKGNILERFSAQQFPDLHSELNLSSLELGDSALYFCASSAGTGRGETQYFGPGTRLLVL.

The chain is built from TRBV2 and TRBJ2-3, with D uncertain. CDR1 and CDR2 from the germline V gene are SNHLY and FYNNEI. The CDR3 spans 15 residues. Trimming cost V 5 bases and J 2 bases, with 14 bases left between them. CDR3 in amino acids: CASSLSPTFTDTQYF. DNA of the CDR3: TGTGCCAGCAGTCTAAGCCCGACTTTCACAGATACGCAGTATTTT.

The genes are TRBV27 and TRBJ2-3, with 11 bases lining up with TRBD2. The junction had 6 bases not matched to a gene; V was cut back by 6 bases and J by 1 base. The CDR3 runs to 16 residues. Per germline, CDR1 MNHEY and CDR2 SMNVEV (reference sequence). CDR3 coding DNA: TGTGCCAGCAGACCTTATAGCGGGGGGGGCACAGATACGCAGTATTTT. It yields the protein CASRPYSGGGTDTQYF.

The rearrangement links TRBV7-2 to TRBJ1-1, with TRBD1 matching over 7 bases. V was clipped by 4 bases and J by 4 bases; unmatched bases: 9. CDR3 length: 15 residues. Per germline, CDR1 SGHTA and CDR2 FQGNSA. In nucleotides, the CDR3 is TGTGCCAGCAGCTCCGGACAGGTCAGGGGCACTGAAGCTTTCTTT. Protein sequence: CASSSGQVRGTEAFF.

The chain carries TRBV3-1 (or the pseudogene TRBV3-2) and TRBJ2-7; D is possibly TRBD1 (6 bases). The length of the CDR3 is 15 residues. Trimming removed 4 bases at V and 4 bases at J, with 17 bases between. In germline, CDR1 is LGHDT, CDR2 YNNKEL (reference sequence). The CDR3 sequence: CASSLGPGAAYEQYF. The CDR3 DNA reads as TGTGCCAGCAGCCTCGGCCCAGGGGCTGCATACGAGCAGTACTTC.

The chain uses TRBV7-3 and TRBJ2-3; D remains unclear. The CDR3 runs to 15 residues. Per germline, CDR1 SGHTA and CDR2 FQGTGA. V was shortened by 5 bases and J by 8 bases, with 20 bases between the two germline ends. As DNA, the CDR3 is TGTGCCAGCAGCCCCTCTTTCGGTCCTTATGGTACGCAGTATTTT. Residues: CASSPSFGPYGTQYF.

This clone has just one count. The chain recombines TRBV19 with TRBJ1-2; no firm D call. Trimming removed 7 bases from V and 2 bases from J, with 11 bases in between. CDR1 and CDR2 (germline): LNHDA, SQIVND (reference sequence). The CDR3 is 13 residues long. The CDR3 spells CASTRGWNYGYTF. CDR3 nucleotide sequence: TGTGCCAGTACCCGAGGGTGGAACTATGGCTACACCTTC.

The rearrangement uses TRBV28 and TRBJ2-3; 9 bases line up with TRBD2. V lost 5 bases and J lost 2; bases outside the gene matches: 8. The CDR3 loop spans 16 amino acids. Germline V CDR1 and CDR2: MDHEN, SYDVKM. This CDR3 is CASSLTTSGYTDTQYF. DNA for the CDR3: TGTGCCAGCAGTCTAACGACTAGCGGCTACACAGATACGCAGTATTTT. The full variable domain, with the rest looked up from reference TRBV28 and TRBJ2-3, is DVKVTQSSRYLVKRTGEKVFLECVQDMDHENMFWYRQDPGLGLRLIYFSYDVKMKEKGDIPEGYSVSREKKERFSLILESASTNQTSMYLCASSLTTSGYTDTQYFGPGTRLTVL.

The chain has TRBV4-3 and TRBJ1-6, with D perhaps matching TRBD1 (5 bases). The length of the CDR3 is 17 residues. The germline gives CDR1 LGHNA, CDR2 YSLEER. The V end lost 6 bases, the J end lost 0 bases, and 15 bases lay between the germline ends. Here the CDR3 reads CASRGTSQSSYNSPLHF. In DNA, the CDR3 is TGCGCCAGCAGAGGGACTTCCCAGAGCTCCTATAATTCACCCCTCCACTTT.

The rearrangement uses TRBV6-6 and TRBJ2-7; 8 nucleotides line up with TRBD1. This CDR3 spans 15 amino acids. Unmatched junction bases numbered 7, after V lost 4 bases and J lost 2 bases. Germline CDR1 MNHNY, CDR2 SVGAGI (reference sequence). The CDR3 is CASSWTVTGAYEQYF. CDR3 DNA: TGTGCCAGCAGTTGGACCGTGACAGGGGCCTACGAGCAGTACTTC.

The V and J genes are TRBV11-3 and TRBJ1-1; D perhaps matches TRBD1 (5 bases). CDR1 is SGHNT and CDR2 is YENEEA in the germline V gene. CDR3 length: 13 amino acids. V was pared by 5 bases and J by 4 bases, with 11 bases between. CDR3 in DNA: TGTGCCAGCAGCCTAAGGGGTGGCACTGAAGCTTTCTTT. This codes for CASSLRGGTEAFF.

The V and J genes are TRBV29-1 and TRBJ2-1, with D possibly TRBD2 on 5 matching bases. Trimming pared 6 bases from V and 0 bases from J, leaving 9 bases between. The CDR3 runs to 13 residues. In germline, CDR1 is SQVTM, CDR2 ANQGSEA. CDR3 coding DNA: TGCAGCGTCGAACGGGGCTCCTACAATGAGCAGTTCTTC. Residues: CSVERGSYNEQFF.

This chain connects TRBV7-2 to TRBJ2-1; 9 nucleotides line up with TRBD2. CDR1 is SGHTA and CDR2 is FQGNSA in the germline V gene. CDR3 length: 14 residues. Losses at the gene ends were 3 bases for V and 5 bases for J; bases not matched to a gene: 2. The CDR3 sequence is CASSLGLADNEQFF. CDR3 sequence (DNA): TGTGCCAGCAGCTTGGGACTAGCCGACAATGAGCAGTTCTTC. The complete variable domain, with remaining parts taken from reference TRBV7-2 and TRBJ2-1, reads GAGVSQSPSNKVTEKGKDVELRCDPISGHTALYWYRQSLGQGLEFLIYFQGNSAPDKSGLPSDRFSAERTGGSVSTLTIQRTQQEDSAVYLCASSLGLADNEQFFGPGTRLTVL.

The chain recombines TRBV6-1 with TRBJ1-3; D remains unclear. V gave up 9 bases and J gave up 0 bases, with 12 bases separating them. The CDR3 covers 14 residues. In germline, CDR1 is MNHNS, CDR2 SASEGT. The DNA for the CDR3 is TGTGCCAGTTCGCTGGGGAGCTCTGGAAACACCATATATTTT. It specifies CASSLGSSGNTIYF.